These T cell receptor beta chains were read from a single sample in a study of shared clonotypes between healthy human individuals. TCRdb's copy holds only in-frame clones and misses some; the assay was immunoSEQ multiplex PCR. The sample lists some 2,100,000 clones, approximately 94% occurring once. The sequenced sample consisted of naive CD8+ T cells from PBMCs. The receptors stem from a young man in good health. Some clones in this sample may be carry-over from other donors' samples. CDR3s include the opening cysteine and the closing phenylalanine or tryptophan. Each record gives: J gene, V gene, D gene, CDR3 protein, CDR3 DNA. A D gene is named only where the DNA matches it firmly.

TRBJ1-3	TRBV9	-	CASSVEDIAGNTIYF	TGTGCCAGCAGCGTAGAGGACATCGCTGGAAACACCATATATTTT
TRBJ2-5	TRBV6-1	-	CASRKWPETQYF	TGTGCCAGCAGGAAATGGCCGGAGACCCAGTACTTC
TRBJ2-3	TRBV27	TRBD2	CASSLLGTTGSDTQYF	TGTGCCAGCAGTTTACTGGGGACTACGGGGTCAGATACGCAGTATTTT
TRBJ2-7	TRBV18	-	CASSPPESLAISEQYF	TGTGCCAGCTCACCACCGGAATCACTAGCAATTTCCGAGCAGTACTTC
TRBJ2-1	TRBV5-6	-	CASSLEGVGYNEQFF	TGTGCCAGCAGCTTGGAGGGTGTCGGCTACAATGAGCAGTTCTTC
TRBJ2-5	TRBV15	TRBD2	CATSRDGLVETQYF	TGTGCCACCAGCAGAGATGGACTAGTGGAGACCCAGTACTTC
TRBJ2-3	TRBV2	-	CASSERSITDTQYF	TGTGCCAGCAGTGAGCGGTCTATCACAGATACGCAGTATTTT
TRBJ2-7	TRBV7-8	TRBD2	CASSLGPGGPYEQYF	TGTGCCAGCAGCTTGGGTCCGGGGGGTCCCTACGAGCAGTACTTC
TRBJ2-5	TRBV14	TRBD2	CASSPGVGLAAQETQYF	TGTGCCAGCAGCCCGGGGGTTGGACTAGCGGCACAAGAGACCCAGTACTTC
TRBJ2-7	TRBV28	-	CASGSYEQYF	TGTGCCAGCGGGTCCTACGAGCAGTACTTC
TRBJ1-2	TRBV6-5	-	CASISRLGYGYTF	TGTGCCAGCATTAGCCGGCTTGGCTATGGCTACACCTTC
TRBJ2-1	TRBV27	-	CACKGAGPINSYNEQFF	TGTGCCTGCAAGGGGGCGGGACCAATTAACTCCTACAATGAGCAGTTCTTC
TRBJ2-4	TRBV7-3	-	CASSSEPGTIGTIQYF	TGTGCCAGCAGCTCTGAGCCAGGGACAATAGGGACCATTCAGTACTTC
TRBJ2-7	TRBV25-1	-	CASSLTGSYEQYF	TGTGCCAGCTCCCTGACGGGATCCTACGAGCAGTACTTC
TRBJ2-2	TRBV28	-	CASSLGVGEPLELFF	TGTGCCAGCAGTTTAGGGGTGGGAGAACCTCTAGAGCTGTTTTTT
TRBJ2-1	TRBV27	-	CASSPLTRYNEQFF	TGTGCCAGCAGTCCTCTCACCCGTTACAATGAGCAGTTCTTC
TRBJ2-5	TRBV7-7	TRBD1	CASSVRQGHQETQYF	TGTGCCAGCAGCGTACGACAGGGCCACCAAGAGACCCAGTACTTC